Listed here is a single T cell receptor (beta chain). What it recognizes is unknown. The data originate from a study of post-analysis software for immune sequencing data. At the level of the study: Recorded subtypes: relapsing-remitting, secondary progressive, progressive-relapsing; some patients unannotated.

J was trimmed by 7 bases and V by 6 bases; bases with no gene match: 5. The CDR3 covers 12 residues. Looked up from germline, CDR1 is MNHEY and CDR2 is SVGEGT. Unique molecular identifiers were built into the TCR beta cDNA libraries. TCRdb reprocessed the PCR reads via MiXCR and lists one record per CDR3 protein. This repertoire shows more than 350,000 distinct CDR3 sequences, 30% to 45% found once; its top ten account for 7.5% to 8.5%. General observations from the study: TRBV5-6, TRBV5-1 and TRBV20-1 were among roughly 5 TRBV segments more frequent in patients than controls.

Sequencing used blood. This sequence was found in a girl aged 2 to 10 with multiple sclerosis. The chain is built from TRBV6-2 or TRBV6-3 and TRBJ2-5; 7 nucleotides align to TRBD1. The DNA for the CDR3 is TGTGCCAGCAGGACAGGGTATGGGACCCAGTACTTC. This translates into CASRTGYGTQYF.